This entry lists 19 T cell receptor beta chains sequenced from one sample in a study of CD8 T cells in ankylosing spondylitis. TCRdb reanalysed the 5' RACE reads using MiXCR and keeps one entry per CDR3 protein. The sample consists of roughly 280,000 distinct CDR3 sequences, approximately 20% of them appearing once. Sequenced material: blood, either unsorted or a sorted T cell fraction (not recorded which). The receptors were gathered from a male donor with ankylosing spondylitis or in good health (not recorded which).

With respect to this clonotype: At one boundary the junction diverges from the germline segment, which might be a read error. V is TRBV7-9 and J is TRBJ2-3, with D tentatively TRBD1 (5 bases). The CDR3 runs 12 residues. Per germline, CDR1 SEHNR and CDR2 FQNEAQ (reference sequence). The CDR3 sequence is CASSLMDGHYLF. CDR3 DNA sequence: TGTGCCAGCAGCTTAATGGACGGACACTATCTTTTT.

The rearrangement joins TRBV5-1 to TRBJ2-1, with TRBD2 matching over 7 bases. CDR3 length: 13 residues. CDR1 is SGHRS, CDR2 YFSETQ, per germline. V lost 4 bases to trimming and J lost 7 bases; unmatched junction nucleotides: 5. CDR3 nucleotides: TGCGCCAGCAGCGAGTGGGGGGGGAATGAGCAGTTCTTC. Residues: CASSEWGGNEQFF.

The rearrangement links TRBV24-1 to TRBJ2-5, with a possible D match to TRBD1 (6 bases). Germline CDR1 is KGHDR and CDR2 is SFDVKD. The CDR3 consists of 14 residues. V lost 3 bases and J 5 bases, leaving 12 bases between the germline ends. The DNA of the CDR3 is TGTGCCACCAGTGATGCCACAGGGCGGGAGACCCAGTACTTC. Protein: CATSDATGRETQYF.

This clonotype was seen only a few times. The chain joins TRBV5-5 to TRBJ1-5, with D perhaps TRBD1 (5 bases). Between the trimmed V and J ends, which lost 6 bases and 2 bases, there was a span of 12 bases. The CDR3 sequence is 14 residues long. Looked up from germline, CDR1 is SGHKS and CDR2 is YYEKEE (reference sequence). Written as DNA, the CDR3 is TGTGCCAGCATGCAGGGTTATCGCAATCAGCCCCAGCATTTT. Its protein is CASMQGYRNQPQHF.

The chain joins TRBV5-1 to TRBJ1-6; D gene uncertain. In germline, CDR1 is SGHRS, CDR2 YFSETQ. The V end was cut by 2 bases, the J end by 7 bases, with 10 bases between. This CDR3 contains 14 residues. The CDR3 spells CASSFRAENSPLHF. In DNA, the CDR3 is TGCGCCAGCAGCTTCCGGGCCGAGAATTCACCCCTCCACTTT.

This clonotype has at least ten counts. V gene TRBV12-3 or TRBV12-4 combines with J gene TRBJ1-5; D gene ambiguous. V lost 3 bases and J lost 1, with 10 bases in between. This CDR3 is 15 amino acids long. CDR3 residues: CASSFSHGSNQPQHF. CDR3 nucleotides: TGTGCCAGCAGTTTTTCTCATGGCAGCAATCAGCCCCAGCATTTT.

This clonotype was observed at least ten times. V is TRBV18 and J is TRBJ1-1; D remains ambiguous. Germline V gene sequence: CDR1 KGHSH, CDR2 LQKENI. The germline V and J ends were trimmed by 1 base and 1 base, with 4 bases remaining between them. The CDR3 has 13 residues. In DNA, the CDR3 is TGTGCCAGCTCACCACAGCAGAACACTGAAGCTTTCTTT. Its translation is CASSPQQNTEAFF.

The chain uses TRBV24-1 and TRBJ1-5; 8 bases agree with TRBD1. The germline V gene encodes CDR1 KGHDR and CDR2 SFDVKD. The CDR3 contains 14 residues. Germline trimming cut 10 bases from V and 5 bases from J; bases unmatched to any gene: 9. CDR3 in amino acids: CATPDRADDQPQHF. CDR3 DNA: TGTGCCACGCCGGACAGGGCGGATGATCAGCCCCAGCATTTT.

This clonotype was detected only a few times. The chain joins TRBV29-1 to TRBJ1-5; the D is unclear. V dropped 7 bases and J dropped 1 base, with 17 bases sitting between them. The CDR3 contains 15 residues. Germline lookup yields CDR1 SQVTM and CDR2 ANQGSEA. The CDR3 coding sequence is TGCAGCGCCACGGAGGAGGCGGAGAGCAATCAGCCCCAGCATTTT. This gives the protein CSATEEAESNQPQHF.

The CDR3 DNA follows: TGCAGTGCCAACCGGGGGACAAGTCCCACAGATACGCAGTATTTT. Protein product: CSANRGTSPTDTQYF. V and J are TRBV20-1 and TRBJ2-3; D possibly matches TRBD1 or TRBD2 (6 bases each). The CDR3 has 15 amino acids. V lost 6 bases and J lost 2, with 18 bases in between. Germline V gives CDR1 DFQATT, CDR2 SNEGSKA (reference sequence).

The V call is TRBV7-3, the J call TRBJ2-2; tentative D call: TRBD1 (5 bases). Deletions cut 3 bases from V and 0 bases from J, with 5 bases between. CDR1 and CDR2 (germline): SGHTA, FQGTGA. The CDR3 is 14 residues long. The CDR3 DNA follows: TGTGCCAGCAGCTTGGACACGAACACCGGGGAGCTGTTTTTT. Amino acid sequence: CASSLDTNTGELFF.

A few counts support this clonotype. The rearrangement links TRBV20-1 to TRBJ1-3, with D possibly TRBD1 on 5 matching bases. Trimming cost V 1 base and J 2 bases, with 15 bases left between them. This CDR3 comprises 16 residues. Looked up from germline, CDR1 is DFQATT and CDR2 is SNEGSKA (reference sequence). CDR3 nucleotide sequence: TGCAGTGCTAGAGGGAGTGGTGGCAGGGCTGGAAACACCATATATTTT. Translation: CSARGSGGRAGNTIYF.

Concerning this clonotype itself: Compared with germline, one end of the junction differs, possibly owing to a read error. V gene TRBV7-6 combines with J gene TRBJ1-2; a weak D match, TRBD1 (6 bases). Germline-derived CDR1 and CDR2 are SGHVS and FNYEAQ. The CDR3 spans 13 residues. The CDR3 bases are TGTGCCATCAGCAGACAGGTTAGCTATGGCTACACCTTC. It translates to CAISRQVSYGYTF.

The J gene is TRBJ2-3, the V gene TRBV24-1, with TRBD1 as a possible D gene (6 bases). V was shortened by 4 bases and J by 14 bases, with 24 bases between the two germline ends. Germline assignment: CDR1 KGHDR and CDR2 SFDVKD. The CDR3 consists of 15 residues. The CDR3 DNA reads as TGTGCCACCAGTGAATCCGGGACAAGGGGTGGGGCCCGGTATTTT. Residues: CATSESGTRGGARYF.

The table lists this clonotype with a few counts. This chain links TRBV12-3 or TRBV12-4 with TRBJ2-2; the match to TRBD2 covers 7 bases. Trimming removed 2 bases from V and 1 base from J; junction bases left unmatched: 1. The CDR3 consists of 15 residues. The chain's CDR3 is CASSLLAENTGELFF. CDR3 coding DNA: TGTGCCAGCAGTTTACTAGCGGAGAACACCGGGGAGCTGTTTTTT.

The sample holds many counts of this clonotype. The V call is TRBV28, the J call TRBJ2-5; D is uncertain. This CDR3 contains 14 residues. V was trimmed by 6 bases and J by 1 base, leaving 12 bases between them. Germline loops: CDR1 MDHEN, CDR2 SYDVKM. The CDR3 region is CASRGNLRQETQYF. Written as DNA, the CDR3 is TGTGCCAGCAGGGGCAACCTTCGCCAAGAGACCCAGTACTTC.

This clonotype was counted between two and nine times. The chain links TRBV29-1 to TRBJ2-7; D is undetermined. Germline loops: CDR1 SQVTM, CDR2 ANQGSEA. This CDR3 has 14 amino acids. V gave up 6 bases and J gave up 3 bases, with 18 bases separating them. DNA of the CDR3: TGCAGCGTAAAGGGCCGGACCAGTTTCTACGAGCAGTACGTC. It codes for CSVKGRTSFYEQYV.

This rearrangement joins TRBV30 to TRBJ1-5, with 10 positions matching TRBD1. After removal of 5 bases from V and 9 bases from J, the junction contained 4 bases not matched to a gene. The CDR3 length is 12 residues. The V gene's germline CDR1 is GTSNPN and CDR2 SVGIG (reference sequence). The CDR3 DNA follows: TGTGCCTGGGGGGACAGGGGAGTGCCCCAGCATTTT. As protein: CAWGDRGVPQHF.

This clonotype occurred a few times. The genes are TRBV30 and TRBJ1-5; D is unclear. The CDR3 covers 14 residues. Germline CDR1 GTSNPN, CDR2 SVGIG (reference sequence). V lost 2 bases, J lost 1 base, and 9 bases lay in between. DNA of the CDR3: TGTGCCTGGAGTAGCACAGCGAGCAATCAGCCCCAGCATTTT. Encoded protein: CAWSSTASNQPQHF.